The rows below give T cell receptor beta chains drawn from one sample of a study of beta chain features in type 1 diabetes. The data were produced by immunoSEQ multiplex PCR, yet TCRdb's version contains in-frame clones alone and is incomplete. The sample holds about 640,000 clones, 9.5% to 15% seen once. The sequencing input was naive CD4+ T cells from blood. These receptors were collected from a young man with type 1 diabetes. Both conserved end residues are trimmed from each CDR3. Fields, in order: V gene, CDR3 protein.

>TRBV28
ASSLLVHEQF
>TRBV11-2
ASSDSSKGFNSPLH
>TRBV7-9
ASSRTVADTQY
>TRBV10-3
AISGQGPPFYDGYT
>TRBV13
ASSPRTGGFHEQY
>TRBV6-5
ATKGGRIGELF
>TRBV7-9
ASSLTDTQY
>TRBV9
ASSVTGQSNQPQH
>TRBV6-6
ASSPDRGGIQY
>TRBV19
ASSFMAGATGANVLT
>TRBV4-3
ASSQDIEGGELF
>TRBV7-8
ASSSTHGGYT
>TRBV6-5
ASSFSGGYEQY
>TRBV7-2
ASSLYMANEQF
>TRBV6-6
ASFLRGGSYNEQF
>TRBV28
ASRSGPYEQY
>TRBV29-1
SVVDRPNSPLH
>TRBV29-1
SVTGAGTYEQY
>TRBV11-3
ASSSRTGRNTGELF
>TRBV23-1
ASSRPGGGSSYNSPLH
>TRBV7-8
ASSLVGYNNEQF
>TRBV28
ASSQPPGLGDKNIQY
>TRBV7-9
ASSIGAGTGETQY
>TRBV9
ASRSDSHQF
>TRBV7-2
ASSLGSTGELF
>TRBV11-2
ASSFSGLLATNEKLF
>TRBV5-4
ASSLYPSGGQKTQY
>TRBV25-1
ASSTENTGELF
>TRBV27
ASSLYPGDDYGYT
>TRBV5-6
ASSLGSSYEQY
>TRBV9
ASSVDLGGYGYT
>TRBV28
ASSLSSSDTQY
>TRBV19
ASSLSRANYGYT
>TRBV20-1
SAGNNEQF
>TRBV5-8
ASSSALRTSSDEQF
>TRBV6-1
ASSERQRAGGDTGELF
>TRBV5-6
ASSFRGHSGNTIY
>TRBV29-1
SVPRNQGLAGGNEQF
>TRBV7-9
ASSTLGTGNYEQY
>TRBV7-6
ASSLAGAGNTIY
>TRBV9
ASSPRTGANYGYT
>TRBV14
ASSQVYQGLRRRDTIY
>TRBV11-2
ASSLAGSSWTQY
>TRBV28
ASSLATNRQEKLF